The entry below gives a single T cell receptor (beta chain) sequence along with its context. The data were taken from a study of early T cells in non-severe SARS-CoV-2 infection. TCRdb analysed the 5' RACE reads with MiXCR anew, one entry per CDR3 protein. The data contain fewer than 90,000 distinct CDR3 sequences, 11% to 15% of them singletons. This CDR3 spans 17 amino acids. Germline trimming cut 1 base from V and 5 bases from J; bases unmatched to any gene: 13. Germline V gene data show CDR1 as SGHRS and CDR2 as YFSETQ. The receptor was isolated from an adult who was a healthcare worker with PCR-confirmed SARS-CoV-2 infection or an uninfected control (not recorded which). Sequencing used whole blood. The chain is built from TRBV5-1 and TRBJ2-3; 7 positions agree with TRBD2. The CDR3, as DNA: TGCGCCAGCAGCTTGAGGCGGGGGAGCTATTCTATAGATACGCAGTATTTT. Protein product: CASSLRRGSYSIDTQYF.